The sequence of this T cell receptor beta chain was determined in a study of blood T cell repertoires in COVID-19. Whole-study context: T cells, B-cell-depleted T cells, or PBMCs provided the cDNA or gDNA that served as material.

Original data processing: By means of reference gene primer amplification, nucleated cell counts were estimated. The repertoire was sequenced with immunoSEQ multiplex PCR; TCRdb's copy has only in-frame clones and lacks some. That table is the source of V, J and clone size, and D and trimming were worked out from the DNA. In the table there are roughly 250,000 clones, roughly nine tenths of which are singletons. CDR3 size: 15 residues. Germline lookup yields CDR1 SGHRS and CDR2 YFSETQ. The V end lost 4 bases, the J end lost 2 bases, and 15 bases lay between the germline ends. The TCR comes from a man aged 40-50 years who had recovered from COVID-19. The chain is built from TRBV5-1 and TRBJ1-1, with D tentatively TRBD1 (5 bases). The sample comprised peripheral blood. CDR3 sequence reads: CASSLAGPGNTEAFF. The CDR3 DNA reads as TGCGCCAGCAGCCTCGCGGGGCCGGGAAACACTGAAGCTTTCTTT.